What follows is one T cell receptor (beta chain) and its context. Sorted-subset replicate PCR reactions contained roughly 190 ng DNA, corresponding to tens of thousands of T cell genomes. The method was immunoSEQ multiplex PCR; TCRdb's version includes in-frame clones alone and lacks a portion of them. The repertoire holds 2 million to 2.5 million clones, roughly 92% seen once, with 0.37% in the top ten. This sample is drawn from a study of shared clonotypes between healthy human individuals. Trimming removed 0 bases from V and 6 bases from J; junction bases left unmatched: 7. The CDR3 has 15 residues. CDR1 is SGHRS, CDR2 YFSETQ, per germline.

The sequence derives from a man between 18 and 35 years old in good health. Some clones in this sample may be carry-over from other donors' samples. The genes are TRBV5-1 and TRBJ1-2; TRBD1 matches at 8 bases. The sample consisted of naive CD4+ T cells from PBMCs. The subset: CD45RA+ positively selected. CDR3 loop: CASSLGIQGVNGYTF. The CDR3 nucleotides read TGCGCCAGCAGCTTGGGGATACAGGGGGTAAATGGCTACACCTTC.